The present entry profiles one T cell receptor (beta chain) with its context. Germline V lookup: CDR1 WSHSY, CDR2 SAAADI. The CDR3 consists of 14 residues. Trimming left V 6 bases short and J 8 bases short, with 17 bases between. Sequenced by immunoSEQ multiplex PCR; TCRdb stores in-frame clones only, minus some. The data contain some 150,000 clones, 85% to 90% of them singletons. The data are from a study of cytomegalovirus exposure and HLA in healthy donors. Sequences were obtained from PBMCs. This clonotype was obtained from a woman between 18 and 29 years old in good health and CMV-seropositive. V and J are TRBV10-2 and TRBJ2-1, with a possible D match to TRBD1 (6 bases). CDR3 sequence (DNA): TGCGCCAGCAGCAAACCCTCCAGGGGATATGAGCAGTTCTTC. Translated, it gives CASSKPSRGYEQFF.